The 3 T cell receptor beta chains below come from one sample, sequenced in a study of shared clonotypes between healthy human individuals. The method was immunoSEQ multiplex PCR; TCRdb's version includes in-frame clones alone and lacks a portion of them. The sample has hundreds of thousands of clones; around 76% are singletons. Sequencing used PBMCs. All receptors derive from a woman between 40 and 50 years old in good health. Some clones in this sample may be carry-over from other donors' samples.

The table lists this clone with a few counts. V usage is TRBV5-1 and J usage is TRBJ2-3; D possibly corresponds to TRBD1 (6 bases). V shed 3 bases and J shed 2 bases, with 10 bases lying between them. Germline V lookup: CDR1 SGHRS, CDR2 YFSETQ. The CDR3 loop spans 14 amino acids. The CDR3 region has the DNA TGCGCCAGCAGCTCGGACAGAAACACAGATACGCAGTATTTT. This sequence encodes CASSSDRNTDTQYF. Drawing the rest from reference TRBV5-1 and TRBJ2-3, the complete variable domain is KAGVTQTPRYLIKTRGQQVTLSCSPISGHRSVSWYQQTPGQGLQFLFEYFSETQRNKGNFPGRFSGRQFSNSRSEMNVSTLELGDSALYLCASSSDRNTDTQYFGPGTRLTVL.

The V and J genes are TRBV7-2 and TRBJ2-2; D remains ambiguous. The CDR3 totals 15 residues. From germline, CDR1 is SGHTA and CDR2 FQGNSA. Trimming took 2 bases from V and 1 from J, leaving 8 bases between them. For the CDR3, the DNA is TGTGCCAGCAGCTTATGGACGGTGAACACCGGGGAGCTGTTTTTT. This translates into CASSLWTVNTGELFF.

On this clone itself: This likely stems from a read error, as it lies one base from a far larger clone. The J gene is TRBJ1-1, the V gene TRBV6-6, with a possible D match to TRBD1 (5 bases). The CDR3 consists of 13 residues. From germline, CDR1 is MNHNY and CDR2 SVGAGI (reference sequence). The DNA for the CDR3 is TGTGCCATTCGACAGCCCCAGAACACTGGAGCTTTCTTT. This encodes CAIRQPQNTGAFF.